Below, 10 T cell receptor beta chains from the same sample are listed, as sequenced in a study of tumor and adjacent non-tumor tissue in lung cancer. Three rounds of nested PCR, following a modified ARM-PCR protocol, produced the TCRbeta library. TCRdb analysed the multiplex PCR reads with MiXCR anew, one entry per CDR3 protein. Of under 150,000 distinct CDR3 sequences listed, approximately 70% are singletons. This sample's RNA came from whole unsorted tissue. The sequencing input was lung tumor tissue. These receptor sequences come from a man aged 60-69 years with small cell lung cancer.

With regard to this clonotype: A much larger clone is a single base away; this may be a read error. V and J are TRBV6-1 and TRBJ2-7, with 7 bases aligning to TRBD2. Trimming at V came to 8 bases and at J to 3 bases, leaving 10 bases not matched to a gene. The CDR3 runs 14 residues. Germline CDR1 is MNHNS and CDR2 is SASEGT. The CDR3 DNA follows: TGTGCCAGCGCCCGGACTAGTCAAGTCTACGAGCAGTACTTC. Translation: CASARTSQVYEQYF.

This clonotype was seen repeatedly, ten times or more. The chain employs TRBV6-5 and TRBJ1-1; 10 bases are shared with TRBD1. The CDR3 sequence is 18 residues long. V was pared by 3 bases and J by 4 bases, with 14 bases of the junction left unmatched. CDR1 and CDR2 (germline): MNHEY, SVGAGI. The DNA for the CDR3 is TGTGCCAGCAGTTATATCGGGATGACAGGGGGCGAGGTCACTGAAGCTTTCTTT. Translation: CASSYIGMTGGEVTEAFF.

In its sample, this clonotype was seen many times. The chain has TRBV12-3 or TRBV12-4 and TRBJ2-5; D ambiguous. Trimming cost V 1 base and J 5 bases, with 5 bases left between them. The CDR3 covers 12 residues. The CDR3 is CASSLVGETQYF. The CDR3 region has the DNA TGTGCCAGCAGTTTAGTGGGGGAGACCCAGTACTTC.

Concerning this clonotype: One junction end does not reproduce the germline sequence, and a read error may be involved. This sequence joins TRBV28 and TRBJ1-1; the match to TRBD1 covers 9 bases. The CDR3 is made up of 16 amino acids. Germline V gives CDR1 MDHEN, CDR2 SYDVKM. The CDR3 nucleotides read TGCGCCAGCAGTTTATTCCCACAGGGGGCGGGTACTGAAGCTTTCTTT. Protein: CASSLFPQGAGTEAFF.

This chain connects TRBV7-9 to TRBJ2-1, with 9 bases fitting TRBD1. Germline CDR1 is SEHNR and CDR2 is FQNEAQ (reference sequence). This CDR3 has 16 residues. V dropped 11 bases and J dropped 3; count of bases not matched to a gene: 14. In nucleotides, the CDR3 is TGTGCCGACAGCCCTCGGACAGGGGCGAGCTACAATGAGCAGTTCTTC. As protein: CADSPRTGASYNEQFF. The full variable domain, its missing parts supplied by reference TRBV7-9 and TRBJ2-1, is DTGVSQNPRHKITKRGQNVTFRCDPISEHNRLYWYRQTLGQGPEFLTYFQNEAQLEKSRLLSDRFSAERPKGSFSTLEIQRTEQGDSAMYLCADSPRTGASYNEQFFGPGTRLTVL.

Notes on this clonotype: Sequence at one end of the junction differs from germline and may be a read error. The chain recombines TRBV6-9 with TRBJ1-2; TRBD1 is a possible D gene (5 bases). Germline CDR1 MNHGY, CDR2 SVAAGI. The CDR3 totals 21 residues. The CDR3 nucleotides are TGTGCCAGCAGTGTACCGGGACGGCAAATCCACCCGGTTCAGAATAACTATGGCTACATCTTC. Translation: CASSVPGRQIHPVQNNYGYIF.

Turning to this clonotype: Compared with germline, one end of the junction differs, possibly owing to a read error. The chain carries TRBV11-3 and TRBJ2-4; possibly TRBD2 for D (5 bases). The CDR3 extends over 12 amino acids. Germline V gene lookup returns CDR1 SGHNT and CDR2 YENEEA. The CDR3 nucleotides are TGTGTCAGCAGCTTAGGACTGAACATACAGTACTTC. Its protein is CVSSLGLNIQYF.

Notes on this clonotype: It is likely a read error, because the conserved phenylalanine at the end of the CDR3 is missing. J is TRBJ2-5 and V is TRBV20-1, with a tentative D call TRBD2 (6 bases). The CDR3 runs to 13 residues. The ends were cut back, 7 bases at V and 4 bases at J, with 16 bases in the middle. CDR1 is DFQATT and CDR2 is SNEGSKA in the germline V gene (reference sequence). The CDR3 reads CSGRGETAETQYI. For the CDR3, the DNA is TGCAGTGGGCGCGGGGAGACTGCAGAGACCCAGTACATT.

The chain has TRBV30 and TRBJ1-1; the match to TRBD1 covers 8 bases. CDR1 is GTSNPN and CDR2 is SVGIG in the germline V gene (reference sequence). The CDR3 contains 14 residues. The trim removed 5 bases at V and 2 bases at J, leaving 7 bases unmatched. The CDR3, as DNA: TGTGCCTGGGAAGAGACAGGGGACAACACTGAAGCTTTCTTT. Translation: CAWEETGDNTEAFF.

In its sample, this clonotype was seen once. Given a much more abundant clone one base away, this may be a read error. The rearrangement joins TRBV20-1 to TRBJ2-3, with 9 bases lining up with TRBD2. This CDR3 contains 16 residues. Per germline, CDR1 DFQATT and CDR2 SNEGSKA (reference sequence). As DNA, the CDR3 is TGCAATGCTAGAGATTTAGCGGGAGCGGGAAAAGATACGCAGTATTTT. Translation: CNARDLAGAGKDTQYF.